Each of the 20 T cell receptor beta chains below was sequenced from the same sample in a study of blood T cell repertoires in COVID-19 (dated by TCRdb to 2018 to 2020). Library prep was done by the immunoSEQ multiplex PCR assay. The clones in this table, taken by TCRdb from immuneACCESS, are in-frame only. Not every clone is retained; where verified, under half of the shortfall comes from an unresolved V gene, and the cause of the rest is unknown. This sample has 44,000 or so clones in its table, and more than 80% of those were observed once. Clones ranked in the top ten supply around 8% of the sample. Sequenced material: peripheral blood. These receptors came from an elderly man in a cohort sampled during active COVID-19.

The chain has TRBV10-1 and TRBJ2-5; 8 bases match TRBD2. This CDR3 has 21 residues. Germline V lookup: CDR1 WNHNN, CDR2 SYGVQD (reference sequence). V dropped 8 bases and J dropped 2; count of bases not matched to a gene: 28. This CDR3 is CASDRRGAGELKQPPQETQYF. Written as DNA, the CDR3 is TGCGCCAGCGATCGCCGGGGAGCGGGAGAACTCAAACAGCCCCCACAAGAGACCCAGTACTTC.

This sequence joins TRBV2 and TRBJ2-1; 7 nucleotides line up with TRBD2. This CDR3 is 16 amino acids long. Germline loops: CDR1 SNHLY, CDR2 FYNNEI. The V gene end was trimmed by 7 bases and the J gene end by 9 bases; junction bases not matched to a gene: 18. The CDR3 DNA follows: TGTGCCAGCAAATCACGAGGAGGACTAGTATTCAGTGAGCAGTTCTTC. Residues: CASKSRGGLVFSEQFF.

V gene TRBV2 combines with J gene TRBJ2-1; 12 bases are shared with TRBD2. V lost 6 bases and J lost 6; bases outside the gene matches: 6. Germline lookup yields CDR1 SNHLY and CDR2 FYNNEI. The CDR3 covers 15 residues. The CDR3 DNA reads as TGTGCCAGCAGGAACCTAGCGGGGGGGTTCAATGAGCAGTTCTTC. This sequence encodes CASRNLAGGFNEQFF.

The chain is built from TRBV2 and TRBJ1-2; no definite D call. This CDR3 region has 11 residues. Trimming removed 8 bases from V and 8 bases from J, with 12 bases in between. Germline lookup yields CDR1 SNHLY and CDR2 FYNNEI. The CDR3 region has the DNA TGTGCCAGCTCGAGGGTTCAGGGCTACACCTTC. Protein product: CASSRVQGYTF.

The chain employs TRBV5-4 and TRBJ1-3; TRBD1 aligns across 7 bases. Germline assignment: CDR1 SGHNT and CDR2 YYREEE (reference sequence). V was clipped by 4 bases and J by 4 bases; unmatched bases: 11. The CDR3 runs 16 residues. The CDR3 region has the DNA TGTGCCAGCAGCCGGCGGGCAGGGGGTGCCGGAAACACCATATATTTT. This translates into CASSRRAGGAGNTIYF.

CDR3 protein: CASRSGTGVKRELFF. The CDR3 region has the DNA TGCGCCAGCAGGTCCGGGACAGGGGTCAAAAGGGAGCTGTTTTTT. This sequence joins TRBV5-1 and TRBJ2-2, with TRBD1 matching 10 bases. Trimming removed 5 bases from V and 9 bases from J; junction bases left unmatched: 10. In germline, CDR1 is SGHRS, CDR2 YFSETQ. The CDR3 is made up of 15 amino acids.

This chain links TRBV5-1 with TRBJ1-5; 7 bases match TRBD1. CDR3 length equals 13 residues. The V and J ends lost 4 bases and 5 bases, in that order; junction bases with no gene match: 3. Germline V gives CDR1 SGHRS, CDR2 YFSETQ. Written as DNA, the CDR3 is TGCGCCAGCAGCCCCCAGGGGGATCAGCCCCAGCATTTT. This translates into CASSPQGDQPQHF.

This clone was recorded once. The rearrangement uses TRBV11-2 and TRBJ1-5; D gene ambiguous. The germline gives CDR1 SGHAT, CDR2 FQNNGV. V dropped 5 bases and J dropped 4 bases, with 12 bases sitting between them. The CDR3 consists of 14 residues. CDR3 region: CASSQRGRNQPQHF. CDR3 nucleotides: TGTGCCAGCAGCCAACGGGGAAGGAATCAGCCCCAGCATTTT.

This chain links TRBV19 with TRBJ2-3; D is possibly TRBD2 (6 bases). Germline loops: CDR1 LNHDA, CDR2 SQIVND (reference sequence). Deletions cut 3 bases from V and 3 bases from J, with 13 bases between. The CDR3 runs to 15 residues. The CDR3: CASSIATRVTDTQYF. The CDR3 nucleotides are TGTGCCAGTAGTATTGCGACTAGGGTGACAGATACGCAGTATTTT.

This chain uses TRBV27 with TRBJ2-1, with 9 nucleotides matching TRBD1. The V gene's germline CDR1 is MNHEY and CDR2 SMNVEV (reference sequence). The CDR3 loop spans 16 amino acids. V lost 2 bases and J lost 6; bases outside the gene matches: 8. CDR3 sequence (DNA): TGTGCCAGCAGTTTACACGGGACAGGGCTTATCAATGAGCAGTTCTTC. Translating it yields CASSLHGTGLINEQFF.

Notes on this clone: The sample contains more than one DNA sequence encoding this CDR3. The CDR3 loop reads CASTPGTGLNYGYTF. CDR3 nucleotides: TGCGCCAGCACCCCCGGGACAGGGTTGAACTATGGCTACACCTTC. V usage is TRBV5-1 and J usage is TRBJ1-2; 9 bases fit TRBD1. The trim removed 6 bases at V and 2 bases at J, leaving 8 bases unmatched. CDR3 length equals 15 residues. Germline CDR1 reads SGHRS; CDR2 reads YFSETQ.

This clone has more than one count but fewer than ten. The chain employs TRBV6-1 and TRBJ2-3, with D maybe TRBD1 (5 bases). Trimming removed 2 bases at V and 4 bases at J, with 7 bases between. This CDR3 comprises 13 residues. The germline gives CDR1 MNHNS, CDR2 SASEGT. In DNA form, the CDR3 reads TGTGCCAGCAGTGAATCAGGGCCAGATACGCAGTATTTT. Translated: CASSESGPDTQYF.

The chain combines TRBV27 with TRBJ2-3; D may be TRBD1 (6 bases). This CDR3 is built from 15 residues. Trimming took off 1 base at V and 3 bases at J, with 11 bases between the two ends. Germline loops: CDR1 MNHEY, CDR2 SMNVEV (reference sequence). The CDR3 protein is CASSLLGGRTDTQYF. DNA for the CDR3: TGTGCCAGCAGTTTATTAGGGGGAAGGACAGATACGCAGTATTTT.

This chain uses TRBV7-9 with TRBJ2-2, with D perhaps matching TRBD1 (5 bases). There are 13 residues in the CDR3. The V gene lost 6 bases and the J gene lost 0 bases, with 5 bases spanning the gap. Germline CDR1 and CDR2: SEHNR and FQNEAQ (reference sequence). The CDR3 loop is CASRGANTGELFF. CDR3 sequence (DNA): TGTGCCAGCAGAGGGGCGAACACCGGGGAGCTGTTTTTT.

The rearrangement links TRBV11-3 to TRBJ2-1, with D maybe TRBD2 (5 bases). CDR1 is SGHNT and CDR2 is YENEEA in the germline V gene. Deletions cut 1 base from V and 8 bases from J, with 18 bases between. This CDR3 comprises 16 residues. The DNA of the CDR3 is TGTGCCAGCAGCTTAGGTTCAAGCGGCCTTCGGGATGAGCAGTTCTTC. Its translation: CASSLGSSGLRDEQFF.

The rearrangement links TRBV30 to TRBJ2-4; tentative D call: TRBD1 (6 bases). From germline, CDR1 is GTSNPN and CDR2 SVGIG (reference sequence). V was pared by 2 bases and J by 9 bases, with 8 bases between. This CDR3 is built from 11 residues. CDR3 amino acids: CAWSPGAIQYF. DNA of the CDR3: TGTGCCTGGAGTCCAGGGGCCATTCAGTACTTC.

This rearrangement joins TRBV7-7 to TRBJ2-2; maybe TRBD1 (6 bases). Trimming left V 1 base short and J 0 bases short, with 9 bases between. CDR3 length equals 16 residues. CDR1 and CDR2 (germline): SSHAT, FNYEAQ (reference sequence). For the CDR3, the DNA is TGTGCCAGCAGCTTAGAATACAGGGCGAACACCGGGGAGCTGTTTTTT. Translated, it gives CASSLEYRANTGELFF.

This rearrangement joins TRBV11-2 to TRBJ2-7; 12 nucleotides agree with TRBD2. Germline-derived CDR1 and CDR2 are SGHAT and FQNNGV. Trimming took 4 bases from V and 4 from J; bases not matched to a gene: 11. The CDR3 extends over 17 amino acids. The CDR3 protein is CASSSPTSGRRNYEQYF. The DNA for the CDR3 is TGTGCCAGCAGCTCACCGACTAGCGGGAGAAGGAATTACGAGCAGTACTTC.

This CDR3 is CAVGEGGQGDHGELFF. DNA of the CDR3: TGTGCCGTCGGGGAGGGTGGACAGGGAGACCACGGGGAGCTGTTTTTT. The V call is TRBV24-1, the J call TRBJ2-2; a possible D gene is TRBD1 (8 bases). The CDR3 covers 16 residues. Germline loops: CDR1 KGHDR, CDR2 SFDVKD. V dropped 12 bases and J dropped 7 bases, with 26 bases sitting between them.

This clone was observed a few times. Other DNA variants within this sample encode the same CDR3. V and J are TRBV4-3 and TRBJ1-4; 10 nucleotides match TRBD1. Trimming took 0 bases from V and 5 from J; bases not matched to a gene: 0. Germline V gene data show CDR1 as LGHNA and CDR2 as YSLEER. The CDR3 sequence is 15 residues long. The CDR3 sequence is CASSQEGQGNEKLFF. The CDR3 DNA reads as TGCGCCAGCAGCCAAGAGGGACAGGGGAATGAAAAACTGTTTTTT.